This TCR beta chain was found in a study of Ad26.COV2.S vaccination and SARS-CoV-2 variants. Study information: Ad26.COV2.S given intramuscularly, once or twice 56 days apart.

Sequenced by immunoSEQ multiplex PCR; TCRdb stores in-frame clones only, minus some. The sample records 300,000 to 450,000 clones, around 83% being singletons. Regarding this clone: Its antigen is undetermined.

Germline V gene data show CDR1 as SGHVS and CDR2 as FQNEAQ. Trimming cost V 5 bases and J 0 bases; bases outside gene matches: 14. The CDR3 spans 18 residues. Treatment given: around 19 received Ad26.COV2.S at low or high dose, single or two shots; roughly five received placebo; per-sample allocation not given. At day 63 after the first vaccine or placebo injection, samples were drawn. Study-level findings and limits: Compared with placebo recipients, vaccine recipients had higher spike-specific TCR breadth. From the TCR breadth and depth analyses, total T cell responses may have been underestimated. People who got the vaccine or the placebo had similar non-spike TCR breadth.

The specimen comprised peripheral blood, sampled in a trial of Ad26.COV2.S vaccine versus placebo. The gene calls are TRBV7-8 and TRBJ2-7, with 9 bases lining up with TRBD1. The sequence derives from a person aged 18-60 years who received the Ad26.COV2.S COVID-19 vaccine or a placebo. CDR3 loop: CASSGRDRVSQDSYEQYF. CDR3 coding DNA: TGTGCCAGCAGCGGCCGGGACAGGGTCTCCCAGGACTCCTACGAGCAGTACTTC.